This TCR beta chain came from a study of cytomegalovirus exposure and HLA in healthy donors. With 5 bases removed from V and 0 bases from J, the gap between germline ends came to 8 bases. This CDR3 comprises 13 residues. CDR1 MNHEY and CDR2 SMNVEV come from the germline V gene (reference sequence). Remarks on this clone: In the same sample, other DNA sequences code for this CDR3.

Researchers ran the PCR with 60 Vbeta and 13 Jbeta primers. Only in-frame clones appear in the TCRdb table, and some are missing; sequencing was by immunoSEQ multiplex PCR. The table lists 95,000 to 150,000 clones, 65% to 90% of them singletons, with 2% to 2.5% in the top ten. V gene TRBV27 combines with J gene TRBJ2-7; D is ambiguous. The receptor comes from a man between 25 and 39 years old in good health and CMV-seronegative. The sample was PBMCs. The CDR3 DNA is TGTGCCAGCAGTCCCACAAGCTCCTACGAGCAGTACTTC. It translates to CASSPTSSYEQYF.